This T cell receptor beta chain stems from a study of T cell changes during pregnancy in multiple sclerosis. The repertoire was sequenced with immunoSEQ multiplex PCR; TCRdb's copy has only in-frame clones and lacks some. Of some 81,000 clones listed, about 92% were seen once; the top ten hold approximately 2.4%. This CDR3 comprises 13 residues. CDR1 is SNHLY, CDR2 FYNNEI, per germline. With 10 bases clipped from V and 9 bases from J, the junction kept 11 bases outside the gene matches. The source is a female donor in good health, enrolled as a control in a pregnancy study. The V and J genes are TRBV2 and TRBJ2-1; TRBD2 aligns across 8 bases. Sequences were derived from peripheral blood, sampled after pregnancy. In DNA form, the CDR3 reads TGTGCCACCCAAGGAGCGGGAGACGTTGAGCAGTTCTTC. Protein sequence: CATQGAGDVEQFF.